Each of the 4 T cell receptor beta chains below was sequenced from the same sample in a study of blood T cell repertoires in COVID-19. The method was immunoSEQ multiplex PCR; TCRdb's version includes in-frame clones alone and lacks a portion of them. This table holds about 250,000 clones, approximately 91% found once. The sequencing sample was made of peripheral blood. Every receptor here comes from a woman in her 30s with acute or convalescent COVID-19.

The V and J genes are TRBV7-2 and TRBJ1-2; 10 bases fit TRBD1. Germline-derived CDR1 and CDR2 are SGHTA and FQGNSA. V was pared by 5 bases and J by 4 bases, with 10 bases of the junction left unmatched. The CDR3 is 16 amino acids. The CDR3 sequence is CASSTRGQGVIYGYTF. The CDR3 nucleotides are TGTGCCAGCAGCACCCGAGGACAGGGGGTCATCTATGGCTACACCTTC.

J is TRBJ2-7 and V is TRBV24-1; D might be TRBD1 (6 bases). CDR3 length equals 16 residues. Trimming shortened V by 3 bases and J by 0 bases, and 14 bases separated the two germline ends. Germline CDR1 is KGHDR and CDR2 is SFDVKD. The CDR3 DNA is TGTGCCACCAGTGATCCAAAGTCCAGGGGCTCCTACGAGCAGTACTTC. It is translated as CATSDPKSRGSYEQYF.

The chain carries TRBV4-3 and TRBJ1-1; D may be TRBD1 (5 bases). Germline V gene lookup returns CDR1 LGHNA and CDR2 YSLEER. The CDR3 has 14 residues. Trimming removed 0 bases at V and 11 bases at J, with 16 bases between. DNA of the CDR3: TGCGCCAGCAGCCAAGATTTAGTGACAGTTGTGGCTTTCTTT. Translated, it gives CASSQDLVTVVAFF.

The chain recombines TRBV6-2 or TRBV6-3 with TRBJ1-5, with a possible D match to TRBD1 (5 bases). Germline V gene data show CDR1 as MNHEY and CDR2 as SVGEGT. V lost 2 bases and J lost 9, with 14 bases in between. The CDR3 is 14 amino acids. CDR3 loop: CASSYEGAVGPQHF. The CDR3 DNA sequence: TGTGCCAGCAGTTACGAAGGGGCCGTAGGGCCCCAGCATTTT.